The rows below give T cell receptor beta chains drawn from one sample of a study of cytomegalovirus exposure and HLA in healthy donors. Sequencing used immunoSEQ multiplex PCR; TCRdb keeps in-frame clones, though not all of them. The table has 180,000 or so clones, roughly 85% seen once. Specimen: PBMCs. The source is a man aged 50 or older in good health and CMV-seropositive. CDR3s include the opening cysteine and the closing phenylalanine or tryptophan. The order of the fields is J gene, clone size, D gene, V gene, CDR3 DNA, CDR3 protein. The D gene is left open where the match is weak. The size field is filled for only some rows; it gives once, few, many or a size class.

>TRBJ2-2|NA|TRBD1|TRBV9
TGTGCCAGCAGCGTAGCGGGGACAGGGCCCGGGGAGCTGTTTTTT
CASSVAGTGPGELFF
>TRBJ2-2|NA|TRBD2|TRBV5-4
TGTGCCAGCAGCTTGGGACTAGCGGGGGGCCCCAGTGGGGAGCTGTTTTTT
CASSLGLAGGPSGELFF
>TRBJ1-1|NA|NA|TRBV27
TGTGCCAGCAGGGTAGGGGGGAACACTGAAGCTTTCTTT
CASRVGGNTEAFF
>TRBJ1-6|NA|TRBD1|TRBV5-4
TGTGCCAGCAGCCAGACAGGGGGCTATTCACCCCTCCACTTT
CASSQTGGYSPLHF
>TRBJ1-2|NA|TRBD1|TRBV15
TGTGCCACCAGCAGACAGACAGGGTTCTATGGCTACACCTTC
CATSRQTGFYGYTF
>TRBJ2-3|NA|TRBD2|TRBV5-1
TGCGCCAGCAGCTTGCGGCTAGCGGGGGGGTCAGATACGCAGTATTTT
CASSLRLAGGSDTQYF
>TRBJ1-2|NA|NA|TRBV5-6
TGTGCCAGCAGCCAGGGTCCCCTAGGCTACACCTTC
CASSQGPLGYTF
>TRBJ1-1|NA|NA|TRBV4-2
TGTGCCAGCAGTTCCGGGGAGGGGACTGAAGCTTTCTTT
CASSSGEGTEAFF
>TRBJ2-3|NA|TRBD1|TRBV6-1
TGTGCCAGCGTGGACAGGGGATTCACAGATACGCAGTATTTT
CASVDRGFTDTQYF
>TRBJ1-3|NA|NA|TRBV6-5
TGTGCCAGCAGGTTAGGGGCAGGGGAAGGAAACACCATATATTTT
CASRLGAGEGNTIYF
>TRBJ2-3|once|NA|TRBV7-7
TGTGCCAGCAGCCGGACATACACAGATACGCAGTATTTT
CASSRTYTDTQYF
>TRBJ2-5|NA|NA|TRBV7-2
TGTGCCAGCAGCTTAGACCTGCGGATAGTAGGTCGGGAGACCCAGTACTTC
CASSLDLRIVGRETQYF
>TRBJ1-1|NA|NA|TRBV9
TGTGCCAGCAGCGCTGTGAACACTGAAGCTTTCTTT
CASSAVNTEAFF
>TRBJ2-2|NA|TRBD1|TRBV7-9
TGTGCCAGCAGCTTAATTTTACAGGGGTTCACCGGGGAGCTGTTTTTT
CASSLILQGFTGELFF
>TRBJ2-1|NA|TRBD1|TRBV11-3
TGTGCCAGCAGCTTATCGGGACAGGGTGGGTATGAGCAGTTCTTC
CASSLSGQGGYEQFF
>TRBJ1-2|NA|TRBD1|TRBV28
TGTGCCACTAAACCGGGACAGGGGGGATCCGGCTACACCTTC
CATKPGQGGSGYTF
>TRBJ2-3|NA|NA|TRBV11-2
TGTGCCAGCAGCTTAGGCCAGTTCACAGATACGCAGTATTTT
CASSLGQFTDTQYF
>TRBJ2-1|few|TRBD1|TRBV6-5
TGTGCCAGCAGTCGCCCCGGGACAGGGAACAATGAGCAGTTCTTC
CASSRPGTGNNEQFF
>TRBJ1-4|few|NA|TRBV6-5
TGTGCCAGCAGTCCGGATTCCAGGGAACTGTTTTTT
CASSPDSRELFF
>TRBJ2-3|few|TRBD2|TRBV25-1
TGTGCCAGCAGTGATAGCGGGGGTATAACAGATACGCAGTATTTT
CASSDSGGITDTQYF
>TRBJ1-3|NA|NA|TRBV11-2
TGTGCCAGCAGCCCTAGCGGGGGATACACCATATATTTT
CASSPSGGYTIYF
>TRBJ1-6|NA|TRBD1|TRBV2
TGTGCCAGCAGTGAAAGGACAGGGGCTATCTATAATTCACCCCTCCACTTT
CASSERTGAIYNSPLHF
>TRBJ2-5|NA|NA|TRBV2
TGTGCCAGCAGTGAGAACACCCAAGAGACCCAGTACTTC
CASSENTQETQYF
>TRBJ1-5|NA|NA|TRBV9
TGTGCCAGCAGCGTTATGGCCAATCAGCCCCAGCATTTT
CASSVMANQPQHF
>TRBJ2-1|NA|TRBD1|TRBV6-6
TGTGCCAGCAGTTACCCGCAGGGGGCTGGTGAGCAGTTCTTC
CASSYPQGAGEQFF
>TRBJ1-6|NA|TRBD1|TRBV28
TGTGCCAGCAGTTCGACCGGGACAGTAAATTCACCCCTCCACTTT
CASSSTGTVNSPLHF
>TRBJ2-3|NA|TRBD2|TRBV19
TGTGCCAGCCGGGGGCCTAGCGGGGGGGCGGTAGATACGCAGTATTTT
CASRGPSGGAVDTQYF
>TRBJ2-5|NA|TRBD2|TRBV4-3
TGCGCCAGCAGCCAATACCGACTAGCTCCCCAAGAGACCCAGTACTTC
CASSQYRLAPQETQYF
>TRBJ1-1|NA|NA|TRBV6-1
TGTGCCAGCAGTGAAGCCGCAGAGGGTTACACTGAAGCTTTCTTT
CASSEAAEGYTEAFF
>TRBJ2-7|NA|TRBD1|TRBV19
TGTGCCAGTAGTATAAGGGGACAGGGAGGCGACGAGCAGTACTTC
CASSIRGQGGDEQYF
>TRBJ1-5|NA|TRBD1|TRBV27
TGTGCCAGCAGTTTATCGGGGGACAGGTATAGCAATCAGCCCCAGCATTTT
CASSLSGDRYSNQPQHF
>TRBJ1-3|NA|TRBD1|TRBV28
TGTGCCAGCCAGACCCTGTCCAGAGCGGGACAGGGAATACTTCGCTCTGGAAACACCATATATTTT
CASQTLSRAGQGILRSGNTIYF
>TRBJ2-1|NA|TRBD1|TRBV7-3
TGTGCCAGCAGTACCTACGGGACAGGGGGCAATGAGCAGTTCTTC
CASSTYGTGGNEQFF
>TRBJ2-3|NA|NA|TRBV2
TGTGCCACCGGACAGCGCTTCTTCACAGATACGCAGTATTTT
CATGQRFFTDTQYF
>TRBJ1-1|many|NA|TRBV6-5
TGTGCCAGCAGTACAAACGGGGGACACACTGAAGCTTTCTTT
CASSTNGGHTEAFF
>TRBJ1-1|NA|NA|TRBV18
TGTGCCAGCTCACCAGCGGACACTGAAGCTTTCTTT
CASSPADTEAFF
>TRBJ1-6|NA|TRBD1|TRBV7-8
TGTGCCAGCAGCTTAGTGACAGGGGATAATAATTCACCCCTCCACTTT
CASSLVTGDNNSPLHF
>TRBJ1-4|NA|NA|TRBV5-1
TGCGCCAGCAGCCCTCAGGGAAGAGGAGAAAAACTGTTTTTT
CASSPQGRGEKLFF
>TRBJ2-4|NA|TRBD2|TRBV5-1
TGCGCCAGCAGCTCGGGACTAGCGGGGGGCTCGTCAGCCAAAAACATTCAGTACTTC
CASSSGLAGGSSAKNIQYF
>TRBJ2-3|NA|TRBD1|TRBV27
TGTGCCAGCAGTTCCGGGACAGGGGGATACACAGATACGCAGTATTTT
CASSSGTGGYTDTQYF
>TRBJ2-2|once|NA|TRBV7-8
TGTGCCAGCAGCTCAGGGGTCTACACCGGGGAGCTGTTTTTT
CASSSGVYTGELFF
>TRBJ1-6|NA|TRBD1|TRBV5-6
TGTGCCAGTGGGACAGGGAATAATTCACCCCTCCACTTT
CASGTGNNSPLHF
>TRBJ2-7|NA|NA|TRBV5-4
TGTGCCAGCAGCTTGGCCAGGGTCCCCGAGCAGTACTTC
CASSLARVPEQYF
>TRBJ2-7|NA|NA|TRBV7-9
TGTGCCAGCAGCTTATCCGGGAACGAGCAGTACTTC
CASSLSGNEQYF
>TRBJ1-5|NA|NA|TRBV25-1
TGTGCCAGCAGTGAAATGCCAGAGGGAAATCAGCCCCAGCATTTT
CASSEMPEGNQPQHF
>TRBJ2-7|NA|NA|TRBV7-2
TGTGCCAGCAGCCACCCCACCTACGAGCAGTACTTC
CASSHPTYEQYF